This TCR beta chain came from a study of technical replicates of blood from a few donors. Clones were read by immunoSEQ multiplex PCR, and TCRdb kept only the in-frame ones, dropping some. Among some 57,000 clones, nearly 90% were seen once, and the ten largest hold 4.5% to 5%. This clone was counted a single time. The sequence was obtained from a human donor in good health. Some clones in this sample may be carry-over from other donors' samples. Sample: PBMCs.

The DNA of the CDR3 is TGTGCCAGCAGCTTGGGCACTAGCGGGAGGACCTCAAACATTCAGTACTTC. This codes for CASSLGTSGRTSNIQYF. The rearrangement uses TRBV5-4 and TRBJ2-4, with 12 nucleotides matching TRBD2. The CDR3 is made up of 17 amino acids. The V gene end was trimmed by 0 bases and the J gene end by 6 bases; junction bases not matched to a gene: 7. Germline V CDR1 and CDR2: SGHNT, YYREEE (reference sequence).